These 31 T cell receptor beta chains came from one sample sequenced in a study of OX40 agonist ivuxolimab in advanced cancers. Data came from immunoSEQ multiplex PCR; TCRdb stores just in-frame clones and leaves some out. Among 30,000 to 40,000 clones listed, around 70% were seen once. Sequences were derived from CD4+ or CD8+ T cells sorted from blood, sampled in a trial of the OX40 agonist ivuxolimab. These receptors all come from an adult with an advanced solid tumor such as melanoma, head and neck, liver or kidney cancer.

The J gene is TRBJ2-1, the V gene TRBV9; 8 bases line up with TRBD2. The CDR3 loop spans 16 amino acids. The germline V gene has CDR1 SGDLS and CDR2 YYNGEE. The J segment lost 4 bases and the V segment lost 0 bases, leaving 6 bases of the junction unmatched. Written as DNA, the CDR3 is TGTGCCAGCAGCGTAGCTCAGCGGGGGCTATACAATGAGCAGTTCTTC. It codes for CASSVAQRGLYNEQFF.

This chain joins TRBV6-5 and TRBJ1-3; D ambiguous. This CDR3 comprises 15 residues. Germline values: CDR1 MNHEY, CDR2 SVGAGI. V was pared by 7 bases and J by 5 bases, with 18 bases between. The CDR3 loop reads CASKRGGPGRNTIYF. The CDR3 DNA sequence: TGTGCCAGCAAAAGAGGAGGTCCGGGCAGAAACACCATATATTTT.

The chain links TRBV28 to TRBJ1-1; D might be TRBD1 (5 bases). Between the trimmed V and J ends, which lost 7 bases and 1 base, there was a span of 19 bases. This CDR3 is built from 16 residues. Germline V gives CDR1 MDHEN, CDR2 SYDVKM. Here the CDR3 DNA reads TGTGCCAGCAATAATTTTGTAGGTAGGGGGAACACTGAAGCTTTCTTT. This gives the protein CASNNFVGRGNTEAFF. The complete variable domain, with remaining parts taken from reference TRBV28 and TRBJ1-1, reads DVKVTQSSRYLVKRTGEKVFLECVQDMDHENMFWYRQDPGLGLRLIYFSYDVKMKEKGDIPEGYSVSREKKERFSLILESASTNQTSMYLCASNNFVGRGNTEAFFGQGTRLTVV.

The J gene is TRBJ2-2, the V gene TRBV19; D uncertain. The V end was cut by 6 bases, the J end by 4 bases, with 9 bases between. The V gene's germline CDR1 is LNHDA and CDR2 SQIVND (reference sequence). This CDR3 has 13 residues. CDR3 sequence reads: CASSDTLTGELFF. The CDR3 nucleotides read TGTGCCAGTAGCGACACCCTCACCGGGGAGCTGTTTTTT.

DNA of the CDR3: TGTGCCAGCAGCGTAGTCCCAGGGGGTCGCAATCAGCCCCAGCATTTT. Its protein is CASSVVPGGRNQPQHF. The V gene is TRBV9, the J gene TRBJ1-5; 7 nucleotides line up with TRBD1. Germline CDR1 is SGDLS and CDR2 is YYNGEE. V was pared by 0 bases and J by 2 bases, with 5 bases of the junction left unmatched. The CDR3 loop spans 16 amino acids.

This clone was seen a handful of times. V is TRBV6-6 and J is TRBJ1-6, with D tentatively TRBD1 (6 bases). CDR3 length equals 15 residues. Trimming took off 5 bases at V and 8 bases at J, with 16 bases between the two ends. The V gene's germline CDR1 is MNHNY and CDR2 SVGAGI (reference sequence). CDR3 in amino acids: CASSTHRDPYSPLHF. In nucleotides, the CDR3 is TGTGCCAGCAGTACCCACAGGGATCCCTATTCACCCCTCCACTTT.

This clone was detected only once. The chain is built from TRBV2 and TRBJ1-2; 11 bases agree with TRBD1. Per germline, CDR1 SNHLY and CDR2 FYNNEI. The CDR3 has 15 amino acids. V shed 6 bases and J 4 bases; nucleotides not matched to a gene: 7. CDR3 bases: TGTGCCAGCAGCTTCGGACAGGGGGCCTTCTATGGCTACACCTTC. The encoded protein is CASSFGQGAFYGYTF.

The rearrangement uses TRBV21-1 and TRBJ2-7; the table's TRBD1 call for D was not verified on the DNA. TRBV21-1 is a pseudogene. This CDR3 is built from 15 residues. CDR3 sequence (DNA): TGTGCCAGCAGCAAAGGCCACAGGGTCTCCCACGAGCAGTACTTC. The encoded protein is CASSKGHRVSHEQYF.

This clone was seen a handful of times. The chain combines TRBV10-1 with TRBJ1-1; a possible D gene is TRBD1 (5 bases). Germline values: CDR1 WNHNN, CDR2 SYGVQD (reference sequence). The CDR3 contains 18 residues. Trimming cost V 0 bases and J 1 base, with 18 bases left between them. The CDR3: CASSESTIRDRRNTEAFF. DNA for the CDR3: TGCGCCAGCAGTGAGTCTACGATCCGGGACCGCCGGAACACTGAAGCTTTCTTT.

The rearrangement joins TRBV28 to TRBJ2-5; no reliable D call. From germline, CDR1 is MDHEN and CDR2 SYDVKM. The CDR3 sequence is 14 residues long. V lost 6 bases and J lost 2, with 13 bases in between. CDR3 in DNA: TGTGCCAGCAGGCCTCCCATAGGGCAAGAGACCCAGTACTTC. Its protein is CASRPPIGQETQYF.

The chain has TRBV19 and TRBJ1-1; D is possibly TRBD1 (6 bases). Trimming shortened V by 5 bases and J by 1 base, and 17 bases separated the two germline ends. Germline V gives CDR1 LNHDA, CDR2 SQIVND (reference sequence). This CDR3 has 16 amino acids. The CDR3 reads CASSQVGQGPNTEAFF. The CDR3 DNA is TGTGCCAGTAGTCAAGTGGGGCAGGGGCCGAACACTGAAGCTTTCTTT.

The chain is built from TRBV6-6 and TRBJ1-1; TRBD1 is a possible D gene (6 bases). Trimming removed 5 bases at V and 0 bases at J, with 10 bases between. The germline gives CDR1 MNHNY, CDR2 SVGAGI (reference sequence). This CDR3 is built from 14 residues. The CDR3 protein is CASSRQVLNTEAFF. CDR3 bases: TGTGCCAGCAGTAGACAGGTTTTGAACACTGAAGCTTTCTTT.

V and J are TRBV5-6 and TRBJ1-4, with TRBD1 as a possible D gene (5 bases). Germline V gene sequence: CDR1 SGHDT, CDR2 YYEEEE. This CDR3 has 14 residues. V lost 0 bases and J 12 bases, leaving 15 bases between the germline ends. The CDR3 is CASSLALHLGELFF. CDR3 nucleotides: TGTGCCAGCAGCTTGGCCCTTCATCTAGGGGAACTGTTTTTT.

The chain employs TRBV10-3 and TRBJ1-1; tentatively, D is TRBD1 (5 bases). The CDR3 is made up of 14 amino acids. Trimming took 6 bases from V and 1 from J, leaving 12 bases between them. Germline lookup yields CDR1 ENHRY and CDR2 SYGVKD. The CDR3 is CAISSQGPNTEAFF. The CDR3 DNA is TGTGCCATCAGCTCGCAGGGCCCGAACACTGAAGCTTTCTTT.

The rearrangement joins TRBV30 to TRBJ2-1; weak D call: TRBD2 (5 bases). Germline V lookup: CDR1 GTSNPN, CDR2 SVGIG (reference sequence). The CDR3 covers 18 residues. The V gene lost 2 bases and the J gene lost 0 bases, with 20 bases spanning the gap. The CDR3: CAWSRAGSQKSSYNEQFF. The CDR3 DNA reads as TGTGCCTGGAGTAGGGCGGGTTCACAAAAAAGCTCCTACAATGAGCAGTTCTTC.

The chain is built from TRBV7-2 and TRBJ1-4; D is possibly TRBD1 (5 bases). The V and J ends lost 1 base and 5 bases respectively, with 11 bases between them. Per germline, CDR1 SGHTA and CDR2 FQGNSA. The CDR3 has 15 amino acids. The CDR3 loop is CASSLGGRGNEKLFF. In nucleotides, the CDR3 is TGTGCCAGCAGCTTAGGGGGTAGGGGAAATGAAAAACTGTTTTTT. The full variable domain, its missing parts supplied by reference TRBV7-2 and TRBJ1-4, is GAGVSQSPSNKVTEKGKDVELRCDPISGHTALYWYRQSLGQGLEFLIYFQGNSAPDKSGLPSDRFSAERTGGSVSTLTIQRTQQEDSAVYLCASSLGGRGNEKLFFGSGTQLSVL.

The V call is TRBV5-1, the J call TRBJ2-1; the match to TRBD1 covers 9 bases. The CDR3 has 14 residues. Germline V gene data show CDR1 as SGHRS and CDR2 as YFSETQ. V trimming: 4 bases; J trimming: 6 bases; junction bases outside the gene matches: 5. The chain's CDR3 is CASSRDRVLNEQFF. As DNA, the CDR3 is TGCGCCAGCAGCCGGGACAGGGTTCTCAATGAGCAGTTCTTC.

The V gene is TRBV11-2, the J gene TRBJ2-5; D is perhaps TRBD1 or TRBD2 (6 bases each). This CDR3 comprises 16 residues. Germline V lookup: CDR1 SGHAT, CDR2 FQNNGV. Trimming took off 5 bases at V and 4 bases at J, with 20 bases between the two ends. CDR3 amino acids: CASSTPSTGAGETQYF. The CDR3 DNA sequence: TGTGCCAGCAGCACCCCAAGTACGGGGGCCGGAGAGACCCAGTACTTC.

The chain couples TRBV2 to TRBJ2-3; 9 nucleotides align to TRBD2. The V and J ends lost 5 bases and 5 bases, in that order; junction bases with no gene match: 5. The CDR3 spans 14 residues. Per germline, CDR1 SNHLY and CDR2 FYNNEI. This CDR3 is CASSLAAGGDTQYF. CDR3 nucleotides: TGTGCCAGCAGTCTCGCAGCGGGGGGAGATACGCAGTATTTT.

J is TRBJ2-2 and V is TRBV5-1; 10 bases agree with TRBD2. Unmatched junction bases numbered 6, after V lost 6 bases and J lost 4 bases. The CDR3 length is 15 residues. Looked up from germline, CDR1 is SGHRS and CDR2 is YFSETQ. The CDR3 is CASNPASGGTGELFF. The CDR3 DNA sequence: TGCGCCAGCAACCCGGCTAGCGGGGGCACCGGGGAGCTGTTTTTT. The whole variable domain, remainder taken from reference TRBV5-1 and TRBJ2-2, is KAGVTQTPRYLIKTRGQQVTLSCSPISGHRSVSWYQQTPGQGLQFLFEYFSETQRNKGNFPGRFSGRQFSNSRSEMNVSTLELGDSALYLCASNPASGGTGELFFGEGSRLTVL.

The CDR3 reads CASSPDGTPAYEQYF. The CDR3 DNA follows: TGCGCCAGCAGCCCCGACGGGACACCAGCCTACGAGCAGTACTTC. The V call is TRBV5-1, the J call TRBJ2-7, with D possibly matching TRBD1 (6 bases). CDR1 is SGHRS and CDR2 is YFSETQ in the germline V gene. This CDR3 is 15 amino acids long. The V gene lost 4 bases and the J gene lost 2 bases, with 16 bases spanning the gap.

The CDR3 DNA reads TGTGCCAGTAATTTGGCAGGCGAGCTTAGCACAGATACGCAGTATTTT. This encodes CASNLAGELSTDTQYF. The rearrangement joins TRBV19 to TRBJ2-3; D unclear. The CDR3 consists of 16 residues. The V and J ends lost 7 bases and 0 bases respectively, with 17 bases between them. Germline assignment: CDR1 LNHDA and CDR2 SQIVND (reference sequence). The full variable domain, rest sourced from reference TRBV19 and TRBJ2-3, is DGGITQSPKYLFRKEGQNVTLSCEQNLNHDAMYWYRQDPGQGLRLIYYSQIVNDFQKGDIAEGYSVSREKKESFPLTVTSAQKNPTAFYLCASNLAGELSTDTQYFGPGTRLTVL.

The chain is built from TRBV5-1 and TRBJ2-7, with TRBD2 identical over 7 bases. J lost 7 bases, V lost 4 bases, and 11 bases had no gene match. This CDR3 spans 14 amino acids. Germline-derived CDR1 and CDR2 are SGHRS and YFSETQ. The CDR3 here is CASSPWGGGGEQYF. In nucleotides, the CDR3 is TGCGCCAGCAGCCCCTGGGGGGGAGGTGGAGAGCAGTACTTC.

The chain joins TRBV6-6 to TRBJ2-3; D unresolved. The CDR3 runs to 14 residues. Trimming left V 6 bases short and J 2 bases short, with 12 bases between. The V gene's germline CDR1 is MNHNY and CDR2 SVGAGI (reference sequence). In DNA, the CDR3 is TGTGCCAGCAGAACACTTGAAGTCACAGATACGCAGTATTTT. It specifies CASRTLEVTDTQYF.

The chain couples TRBV4-1 to TRBJ2-2; tentative D call: TRBD2 (5 bases). V was shortened by 4 bases and J by 6 bases, with 9 bases between the two germline ends. Germline V gene data show CDR1 as MGHRA and CDR2 as YSYEKL. The CDR3 contains 13 residues. In nucleotides, the CDR3 is TGCGCCAGCAGCCCCCAGAGGGCCGGGGAGCTGTTTTTT. Its protein product is CASSPQRAGELFF.

This chain joins TRBV30 and TRBJ2-2, with 7 bases fitting TRBD2. Germline values: CDR1 GTSNPN, CDR2 SVGIG (reference sequence). J lost 0 bases, V lost 8 bases, and 3 bases had no gene match. CDR3 length: 13 amino acids. The CDR3 is CAERGSNTGELFF. CDR3 DNA: TGTGCCGAGCGGGGCTCGAACACCGGGGAGCTGTTTTTT.

The chain uses TRBV29-1 and TRBJ2-3; D ambiguous. Trimming pared 1 base from V and 4 bases from J, leaving 6 bases between. The CDR3 loop spans 12 amino acids. Germline loops: CDR1 SQVTM, CDR2 ANQGSEA. The CDR3 coding sequence is TGCAGCGTTGAAGTTTCCCCAGATACGCAGTATTTT. Translating it yields CSVEVSPDTQYF.

This clone was counted only a few times. This chain uses TRBV20-1 with TRBJ1-1; no reliable D call. The CDR3 is 11 residues long. V gave up 5 bases and J gave up 7 bases, with 11 bases separating them. Germline CDR1 DFQATT, CDR2 SNEGSKA (reference sequence). The CDR3, as DNA: TGCAGTGCTCCCACGGACCGTGAAGCTTTCTTT. Translated: CSAPTDREAFF.

V usage is TRBV6-6 and J usage is TRBJ2-3, with TRBD2 as a possible D gene (5 bases). Trimming removed 2 bases from V and 6 bases from J, with 9 bases in between. In germline, CDR1 is MNHNY, CDR2 SVGAGI (reference sequence). This CDR3 spans 13 amino acids. In nucleotides, the CDR3 is TGTGCCAGCAGTTACGAGAGGAGGGATACGCAGTATTTT. This gives the protein CASSYERRDTQYF.

The rearrangement links TRBV10-3 to TRBJ2-3; D may be TRBD1 or TRBD2 (5 bases each). In germline, CDR1 is ENHRY, CDR2 SYGVKD. The CDR3 totals 19 residues. V was pared by 3 bases and J by 5 bases, with 27 bases between. CDR3: CAISDRGSSRQGSRDTQYF. In DNA, the CDR3 is TGTGCCATCAGTGATCGGGGTTCGTCTAGGCAGGGTAGTCGAGATACGCAGTATTTT.

V and J are TRBV4-1 and TRBJ1-1, with D unclear. CDR1 MGHRA and CDR2 YSYEKL come from the germline V gene. CDR3 length equals 13 residues. Between the trimmed V and J ends, which lost 4 bases and 3 bases, there was a span of 9 bases. The CDR3 DNA reads as TGCGCCAGCAGCCTCGGGGTCGACACTGAAGCTTTCTTT. Translating it yields CASSLGVDTEAFF.